This TCR beta chain was sequenced for a study of T-cell reconstitution after alpha-beta-depleted transplantation in children. The CDR3 has 13 amino acids. The V gene end was trimmed by 7 bases and the J gene end by 7 bases; junction bases not matched to a gene: 6. CDR1 is MNHNS and CDR2 is SASEGT in the germline V gene. TCRbeta library preparation incorporated unique molecular identifiers. One entry per CDR3 protein results from TCRdb running MiXCR on the PCR reads. This table has a few hundred thousand distinct CDR3 sequences, approximately 9.8% appearing once. The material sequenced was PBMCs from the stem cell graft donor, taken from the stem cell graft. The gene calls are TRBV6-1 and TRBJ1-2; 10 bases are a match to TRBD1. The receptor's source is a human donor who donated a stem cell graft to a child with SCID. CDR3: CASTGQGVGGYTF. The CDR3 coding sequence is TGTGCCAGCACTGGACAGGGGGTGGGTGGCTACACCTTC.